A selection of T cell receptor beta chains follows, all from one sample in a study of cytomegalovirus exposure and HLA in healthy donors. Sequencing was performed with immunoSEQ multiplex PCR; in TCRdb, only in-frame clones are kept and a portion is missing. This sample has approximately 270,000 clones, with roughly 87% found just once. Material: PBMCs. These receptors were obtained from a man aged 18-30 years in good health and CMV-seropositive. Each CDR3 is given with its conserved first and last residue. A D gene is named only where the DNA matches it firmly. A clone size is listed for some rows: how often the clone was seen (once, few, many), or a class if it is expanded.

d_gene: TRBD2
abundance: many
v_gene: TRBV7-2
j_gene: TRBJ2-1
CDR3aa: CASSRGRGLAGYNEQFF
CDR3nt: TGTGCCAGCAGCCGGGGACGGGGACTAGCGGGTTACAATGAGCAGTTCTTC

d_gene: NA
abundance: NA
v_gene: TRBV30
j_gene: TRBJ1-1
CDR3aa: CAWSAFNRASGAFF
CDR3nt: TGTGCCTGGAGTGCCTTTAACAGGGCAAGCGGAGCTTTCTTT

d_gene: NA
abundance: NA
v_gene: TRBV14
j_gene: TRBJ2-7
CDR3aa: CASSQVGNNLYEQYF
CDR3nt: TGTGCCAGCAGCCAAGTTGGGAACAATCTCTACGAGCAGTACTTC

d_gene: NA
abundance: NA
v_gene: TRBV11-2
j_gene: TRBJ1-1
CDR3aa: CASSLGSGRNTEAFF
CDR3nt: TGTGCCAGCAGCTTAGGTTCGGGGCGGAACACTGAAGCTTTCTTT

d_gene: NA
abundance: NA
v_gene: TRBV4-2
j_gene: TRBJ2-2
CDR3aa: CASSQEIGPNTGELFF
CDR3nt: TGTGCCAGCAGCCAAGAAATAGGCCCGAACACCGGGGAGCTGTTTTTT

d_gene: NA
abundance: NA
v_gene: TRBV2
j_gene: TRBJ1-2
CDR3aa: CASSARGLGDYGYTF
CDR3nt: TGTGCCAGCAGTGCCCGGGGCCTCGGAGACTATGGCTACACCTTC

d_gene: NA
abundance: NA
v_gene: TRBV6-1
j_gene: TRBJ2-5
CDR3aa: CASSTDGDGTQYF
CDR3nt: TGTGCCAGCAGTACGGATGGGGATGGGACCCAGTACTTC

d_gene: TRBD1
abundance: once
v_gene: TRBV4-3
j_gene: TRBJ2-7
CDR3aa: CASSHGTGTAYEQYF
CDR3nt: TGCGCCAGCAGCCATGGGACCGGGACAGCCTACGAGCAGTACTTC

d_gene: NA
abundance: NA
v_gene: TRBV10-3
j_gene: TRBJ1-2
CDR3aa: CAISEGMYGYTF
CDR3nt: TGTGCCATCAGTGAGGGGATGTACGGCTACACCTTC

d_gene: TRBD1
abundance: NA
v_gene: TRBV5-1
j_gene: TRBJ1-3
CDR3aa: CASSRETGMASGNTIYF
CDR3nt: TGCGCCAGCAGCCGTGAGACAGGGATGGCCTCTGGAAACACCATATATTTT

d_gene: NA
abundance: NA
v_gene: TRBV27
j_gene: TRBJ1-5
CDR3aa: CASSLGGTAQPQHF
CDR3nt: TGTGCCAGCAGTTTAGGCGGGACGGCTCAGCCCCAGCATTTT

d_gene: NA
abundance: NA
v_gene: TRBV29-1
j_gene: TRBJ1-1
CDR3aa: CSVEDSRPDAFF
CDR3nt: TGCAGCGTTGAAGACTCAAGGCCGGACGCTTTCTTT

d_gene: TRBD2
abundance: NA
v_gene: TRBV10-3
j_gene: TRBJ2-2
CDR3aa: CAIRSGRESGELFF
CDR3nt: TGTGCCATCAGAAGCGGGAGGGAGTCCGGGGAGCTGTTTTTT

d_gene: TRBD2
abundance: few
v_gene: TRBV28
j_gene: TRBJ2-1
CDR3aa: CASSHAGTSALYNEQFF
CDR3nt: TGTGCCAGCAGCCACGCCGGGACTAGCGCACTATACAATGAGCAGTTCTTC

d_gene: NA
abundance: NA
v_gene: TRBV30
j_gene: TRBJ2-3
CDR3aa: CAWSKETEPEDTQYF
CDR3nt: TGTGCCTGGAGTAAGGAAACGGAGCCCGAAGATACGCAGTATTTT